The rows below give T cell receptor beta chains drawn from one sample of a study of blood T cell repertoires in COVID-19. TCRdb keeps only in-frame clones here, not all; method: immunoSEQ multiplex PCR. This table holds around 200,000 clones, 80% to 90% found once. What was sequenced was PBMCs or T cells enriched from blood (not recorded which). All receptors come from a woman in her thirties or forties with acute COVID-19. The CDR3 runs from the conserved cysteine through the conserved F or W. D genes are given only for firm matches. Clone size is stated in some rows and not others, as once, few, many or a class when expanded.

CDR3 length	V gene	D gene	J gene	clone size	CDR3 protein	CDR3 DNA
16	TRBV7-9	TRBD1	TRBJ1-1	.	CASSGRDRGPDTEAFF	TGTGCCAGCAGCGGGCGGGACAGGGGGCCGGATACTGAAGCTTTCTTT
17	TRBV6-6	TRBD2	TRBJ2-3	.	CASSLRASGGSTDTQYF	TGTGCCAGCAGTCTCCGAGCTAGCGGGGGTAGCACAGATACGCAGTATTTT
17	TRBV3-1/TRBV3-2	.	TRBJ1-4	.	CASSQRWETGTNEKLFF	TGTGCCAGCAGCCAACGTTGGGAGACCGGGACTAATGAAAAACTGTTTTTT
18	TRBV5-8	TRBD1	TRBJ2-2	.	CASSLRQGAIANTGELFF	TGTGCCAGCAGCTTGAGACAGGGGGCCATCGCGAACACCGGGGAGCTGTTTTTT
13	TRBV21-1	.	TRBJ1-5	.	CASSKGANQPQHF	TGTGCCAGCAGCAAAGGGGCGAATCAGCCCCAGCATTTT
14	TRBV6-6	TRBD1	TRBJ2-2	.	CASWDRGQTGELFF	TGTGCCAGCTGGGACAGGGGGCAAACCGGGGAGCTGTTTTTT
11	TRBV28	.	TRBJ2-7	.	CASGPAYEQYF	TGTGCCAGCGGCCCAGCCTACGAGCAGTACTTC
15	TRBV7-6	TRBD2	TRBJ2-1	once	CASRESGNSYNEQFF	TGTGCCAGCAGAGAGAGCGGGAACTCCTACAATGAGCAGTTCTTC
16	TRBV6-4	.	TRBJ2-2	.	CASSDSIRHSTGELFF	TGTGCCAGCAGTGACTCGATTCGCCACTCCACCGGGGAGCTGTTTTTT
15	TRBV13	.	TRBJ2-3	.	CASSSDSQAGDTQYF	TGTGCCAGCAGCTCGGACTCTCAGGCGGGAGATACGCAGTATTTT
16	TRBV11-2	TRBD2	TRBJ2-3	.	CASSSPRGGAWDTQYF	TGTGCCAGCAGCTCTCCCCGGGGGGGGGCGTGGGATACGCAGTATTTT
16	TRBV3-1/TRBV3-2	TRBD1	TRBJ2-2	.	CASSQADRGGTGELFF	TGTGCCAGCAGCCAGGCGGACAGGGGGGGCACCGGGGAGCTGTTTTTT
14	TRBV2	.	TRBJ1-2	.	CASNFRNRADGYTF	TGTGCCAGCAACTTCCGAAACAGGGCGGATGGCTACACCTTC
15	TRBV11-2	.	TRBJ2-2	.	CASSLDHAAPGELFF	TGTGCCAGCAGCTTAGATCACGCGGCGCCGGGGGAGCTGTTTTTT
14	TRBV10-3	.	TRBJ2-3	.	CATTPGTSTDTQYF	TGTGCCACCACGCCCGGGACTAGCACAGATACGCAGTATTTT
14	TRBV28	TRBD1	TRBJ1-5	once	CASDRDDSNQPQHF	TGTGCCAGCGACAGGGACGATAGCAATCAGCCCCAGCATTTT
15	TRBV3-1/TRBV3-2	.	TRBJ2-5	.	CASSQRRQRQETQYF	TGTGCCAGCAGCCAACGGCGGCAAAGACAAGAGACCCAGTACTTC
14	TRBV6-6	TRBD1	TRBJ1-2	.	CASKPGTGHYGYTF	TGTGCCAGCAAACCAGGGACAGGGCACTATGGCTACACCTTC
14	TRBV5-4	TRBD2	TRBJ2-1	.	CASSLIQRGDEQFF	TGTGCCAGCAGCTTGATTCAGCGGGGGGACGAGCAGTTCTTC
17	TRBV4-3	.	TRBJ2-2	.	CASSQEGGVGFTGELFF	TGCGCCAGCAGCCAAGAAGGCGGGGTCGGTTTCACCGGGGAGCTGTTTTTT
15	TRBV29-1	.	TRBJ1-3	few	CSVGDDRSSGNTIYF	TGCAGCGTTGGGGATGACAGAAGCTCTGGAAACACCATATATTTT
15	TRBV7-2	TRBD2	TRBJ2-1	.	CASSFSGDSYNEQFF	TGTGCCAGCAGCTTTAGCGGGGACTCCTACAATGAGCAGTTCTTC